Detailed here is one T cell receptor beta chain. This clonotype was recorded at least ten times. What this receptor recognizes is not known. The record has no base qualities; no much larger clone is one base away. The study was a case-control design nested within a healthcare worker cohort in London, UK, with weekly nasopharyngeal swab PCR tests and blood sampling. Healthcare workers were recruited between 23 and 31 March 2020, during the week of the UK lockdown, and were followed weekly for up to roughly 16 weeks. This specimen comes from a study of early T cells in non-severe SARS-CoV-2 infection (dated by TCRdb to the early 2020s). Regarding the study in general: Bulk RNA from unsorted whole blood was used for TCR sequencing, so alpha and beta chains could not be paired.

Library method: 5' RACE. Sequenced using a NextSeq 500. To correct for sequencing error and PCR bias, the TCR library protocol tagged individual cDNA molecules with unique molecular identifiers. TCR alpha and beta chains were both sequenced, and the abundances of alpha and beta sequences in each sample were closely correlated with each other. The authors' analysis ran thus. Decombinator V4 was used to annotate TCR sequences for V gene, J gene and CDR3. Expanded TCRs were defined as changing significantly between any two time points under a Poisson model with p below 0.0001. TCR abundances were normalised to the total number of TCRs sequenced per sample and were expressed as counts per million. TRAV1-2 paired with TRAJ12, TRAJ20 or TRAJ33 defined MAIT TCRs, while TRAV10 paired with TRAJ18 defined iNKT TCRs. A search of VDJdb, accessed on 1 November 2021, was run for TCRs annotated to CMV, EBV and SARS-CoV-2, with TCRs annotated for multiple antigens excluded. The raw public reads went through TCRdb reprocessing: fastp at Q25, MiXCR clone calling, in-frame beta chains kept. Records with the same CDR3 protein are collapsed into one entry carrying the most frequent genes and DNA. TCRdb's processing, not the authors', yielded these V and J calls. Counted in this sample were about 49,000 distinct CDR3 sequences; approximately 12% of them appeared once. About 9.7% of the sample comes from the top ten.

Study-wide conclusions, independent of this receptor: VDJdb matching was skewed toward anti-spike CD8 responses and likely underestimated virus-specific expansions by missing private and CD4 specificities.

The CDR1 and CDR2 encoded by the germline V gene (reference sequence) are SGHKS and YYEKEE. Its CDR3 holds 14 amino acids, cysteine through phenylalanine. Kept here is only the CDR3 DNA, which spans 42 bases and is read in frame from base 1. The V and J ends are trimmed by 2 bases and 5 bases, leaving 10 bases between them. Sequenced sample: whole blood. This TCR was sampled from an adult who was a healthcare worker with PCR-confirmed SARS-CoV-2 infection or an uninfected control (not recorded which). In this chain, TRBV5-5 is recombined with TRBJ2-2; there is no confident call for the D gene. The DNA reads TGTGCCAGCAGCTTATTCACATCAACCGGGGAGCTGTTTTTT. Its amino acids are CASSLFTSTGELFF.